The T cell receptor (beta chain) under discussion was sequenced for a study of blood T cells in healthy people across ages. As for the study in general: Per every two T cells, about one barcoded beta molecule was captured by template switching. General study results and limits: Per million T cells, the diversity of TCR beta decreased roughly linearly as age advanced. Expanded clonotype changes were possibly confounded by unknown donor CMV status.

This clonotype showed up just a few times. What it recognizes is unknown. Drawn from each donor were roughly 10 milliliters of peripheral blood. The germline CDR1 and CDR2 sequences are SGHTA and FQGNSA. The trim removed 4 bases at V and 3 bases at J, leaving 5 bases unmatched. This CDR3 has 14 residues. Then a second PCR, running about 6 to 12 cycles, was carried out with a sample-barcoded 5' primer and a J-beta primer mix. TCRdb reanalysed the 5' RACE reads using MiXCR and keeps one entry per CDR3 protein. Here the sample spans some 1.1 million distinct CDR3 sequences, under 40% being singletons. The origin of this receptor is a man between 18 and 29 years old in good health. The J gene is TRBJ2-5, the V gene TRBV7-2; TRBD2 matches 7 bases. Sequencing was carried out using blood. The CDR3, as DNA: TGTGCCAGCAGCTCCGTCAGCGGGGAAGAGACCCAGTACTTC. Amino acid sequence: CASSSVSGEETQYF.